This TCR beta chain was obtained from a study of T cells in narcolepsy. This table comes from immunoSEQ multiplex PCR, and its TCRdb copy is limited to in-frame clones, with some not included. The sample holds 25,000 or so clones, around 85% seen once. Trimming stripped 5 bases from V and 4 bases from J, with 20 bases between. Germline CDR1 is WNHNN and CDR2 is SYGVQD (reference sequence). The CDR3 loop spans 16 amino acids. Study results and caveats: HCRT-specific and TRIB2-specific autoreactive clonotypes appeared among same-patient CSF and blood CD4+ clonotypes. Autoreactive clonotypes reportedly recurred in blood of same and different patients, not controls.

A word on this clone: The antigen is undetermined.

Sequencing input: memory (CD45RA-) CD4+ T cells from blood. The clonotype originates from a human donor in good health. The chain couples TRBV10-1 to TRBJ1-2; the D is unclear. In DNA form, the CDR3 reads TGCGCCAGCAGTCCTGCAGGATCGCGAAAGACCTATGGCTACACCTTC. Its translation: CASSPAGSRKTYGYTF.